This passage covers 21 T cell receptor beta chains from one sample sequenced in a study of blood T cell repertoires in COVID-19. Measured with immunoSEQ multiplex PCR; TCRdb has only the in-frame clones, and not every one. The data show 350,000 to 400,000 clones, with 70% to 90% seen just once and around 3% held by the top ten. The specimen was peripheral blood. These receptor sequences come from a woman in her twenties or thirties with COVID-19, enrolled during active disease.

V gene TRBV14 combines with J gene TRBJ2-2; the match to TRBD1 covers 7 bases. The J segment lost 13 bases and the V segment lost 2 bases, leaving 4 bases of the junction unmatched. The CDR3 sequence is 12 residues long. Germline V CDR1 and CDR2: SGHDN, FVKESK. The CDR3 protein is CASSQNRGGLFF. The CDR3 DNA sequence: TGTGCCAGCAGCCAAAACAGGGGTGGGCTGTTTTTT.

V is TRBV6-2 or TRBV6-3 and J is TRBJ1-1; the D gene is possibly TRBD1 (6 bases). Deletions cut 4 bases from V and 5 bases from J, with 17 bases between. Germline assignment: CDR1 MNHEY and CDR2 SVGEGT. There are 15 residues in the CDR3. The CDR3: CASSFTQGRSTEAFF. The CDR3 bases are TGTGCCAGCAGTTTTACGCAGGGGCGATCGACTGAAGCTTTCTTT.

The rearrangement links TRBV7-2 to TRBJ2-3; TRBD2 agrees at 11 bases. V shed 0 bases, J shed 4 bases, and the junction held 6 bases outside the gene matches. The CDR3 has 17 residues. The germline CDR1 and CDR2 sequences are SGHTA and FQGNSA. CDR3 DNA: TGTGCCAGCAGCTTAGCTAGCGGGGGGGCCCGGGCAGATACGCAGTATTTT. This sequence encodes CASSLASGGARADTQYF.

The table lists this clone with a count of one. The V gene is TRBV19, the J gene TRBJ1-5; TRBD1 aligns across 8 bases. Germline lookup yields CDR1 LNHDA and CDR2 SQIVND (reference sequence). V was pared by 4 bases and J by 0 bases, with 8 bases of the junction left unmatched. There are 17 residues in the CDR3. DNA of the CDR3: TGTGCCAGTAGTACCTGGACAGGGAGACATAGCAATCAGCCCCAGCATTTT. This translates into CASSTWTGRHSNQPQHF.

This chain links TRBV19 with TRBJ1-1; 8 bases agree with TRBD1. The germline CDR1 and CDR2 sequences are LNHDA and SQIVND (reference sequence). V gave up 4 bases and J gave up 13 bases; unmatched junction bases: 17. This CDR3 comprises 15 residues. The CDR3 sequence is CASSRILGTGPVGFF. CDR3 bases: TGTGCCAGTAGTAGGATCCTTGGGACAGGTCCGGTTGGTTTCTTT.

The CDR3 DNA follows: TGTGCCAGCAGCCAAGATTGGCGGGGGGGGCAGTTCTTC. It translates to CASSQDWRGGQFF. The chain has TRBV3-1 (or the pseudogene TRBV3-2) and TRBJ2-1; 9 bases line up with TRBD2. Germline CDR1 and CDR2: LGHDT and YNNKEL (reference sequence). V trimming: 0 bases; J trimming: 12 bases; junction bases outside the gene matches: 3. The CDR3 loop spans 13 amino acids.

The DNA for the CDR3 is TGTGCCAGTAGTATGGGGGCAGGGGAAGCTTTCAATCAGCCCCAGCATTTT. Its translation is CASSMGAGEAFNQPQHF. V and J are TRBV19 and TRBJ1-5; the D gene is possibly TRBD1 (6 bases). V dropped 3 bases and J dropped 3 bases, with 18 bases sitting between them. The germline gives CDR1 LNHDA, CDR2 SQIVND (reference sequence). The CDR3 consists of 17 residues. Drawing the rest from reference TRBV19 and TRBJ1-5, the complete variable domain is DGGITQSPKYLFRKEGQNVTLSCEQNLNHDAMYWYRQDPGQGLRLIYYSQIVNDFQKGDIAEGYSVSREKKESFPLTVTSAQKNPTAFYLCASSMGAGEAFNQPQHFGDGTRLSIL.

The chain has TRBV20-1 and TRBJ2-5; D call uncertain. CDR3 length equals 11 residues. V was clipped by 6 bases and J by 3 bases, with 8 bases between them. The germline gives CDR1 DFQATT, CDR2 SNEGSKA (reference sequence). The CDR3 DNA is TGCAGTGCCCTAGTCGAAGAGACCCAGTACTTC. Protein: CSALVEETQYF.

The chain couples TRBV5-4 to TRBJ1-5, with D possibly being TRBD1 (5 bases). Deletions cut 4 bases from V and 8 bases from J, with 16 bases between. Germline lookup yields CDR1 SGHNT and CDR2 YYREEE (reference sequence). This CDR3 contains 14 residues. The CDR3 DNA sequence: TGTGCCAGCAGCAGTCAGGGTGTTCAGGAGCCCCAGCATTTT. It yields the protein CASSSQGVQEPQHF.

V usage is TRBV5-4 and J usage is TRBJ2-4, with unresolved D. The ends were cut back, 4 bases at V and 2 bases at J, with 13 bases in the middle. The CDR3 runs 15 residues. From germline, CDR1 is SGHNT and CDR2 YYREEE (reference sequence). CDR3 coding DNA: TGTGCCAGCAGCAAGGCTGCAGGCACCAAAAACATTCAGTACTTC. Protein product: CASSKAAGTKNIQYF.

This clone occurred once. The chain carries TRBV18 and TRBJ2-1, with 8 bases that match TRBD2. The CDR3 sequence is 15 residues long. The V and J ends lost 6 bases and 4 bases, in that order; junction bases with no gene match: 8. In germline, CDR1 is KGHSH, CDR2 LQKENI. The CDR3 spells CASSARGVDYNEQFF. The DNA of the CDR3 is TGTGCCAGCTCGGCGCGGGGGGTTGATTACAATGAGCAGTTCTTC. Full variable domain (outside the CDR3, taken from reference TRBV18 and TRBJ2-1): NAGVMQNPRHLVRRRGQEARLRCSPMKGHSHVYWYRQLPEEGLKFMVYLQKENIIDESGMPKERFSAEFPKEGPSILRIQQVVRGDSAAYFCASSARGVDYNEQFFGPGTRLTVL.

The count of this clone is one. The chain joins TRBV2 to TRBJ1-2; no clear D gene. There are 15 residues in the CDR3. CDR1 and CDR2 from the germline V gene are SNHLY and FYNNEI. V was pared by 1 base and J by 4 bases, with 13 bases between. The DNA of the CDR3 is TGTGCCAGCAGTGAAGGTGGAGGGCGTAGCTATGGCTACACCTTC. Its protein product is CASSEGGGRSYGYTF.

Written as DNA, the CDR3 is TGTGCCAGCAGCTTAGAGGGCGGGAGGGACCTATCTGGGGCCAACGTCCTGACTTTC. Translating gives CASSLEGGRDLSGANVLTF. The rearrangement links TRBV7-6 to TRBJ2-6, with 9 bases identical to TRBD2. The CDR3 contains 19 residues. V was clipped by 1 base and J by 1 base; unmatched bases: 8. Germline CDR1 and CDR2: SGHVS and FNYEAQ.

For the CDR3, the DNA is TGTGCCAGCAGTCCCCAGACAGGGTTAGGCCAAGAGACCCAGTACTTC. Its protein product is CASSPQTGLGQETQYF. This chain connects TRBV27 to TRBJ2-5; 7 positions match TRBD1. CDR3 size: 16 residues. Germline V gene sequence: CDR1 MNHEY, CDR2 SMNVEV (reference sequence). V was clipped by 5 bases and J by 1 base; unmatched bases: 10.

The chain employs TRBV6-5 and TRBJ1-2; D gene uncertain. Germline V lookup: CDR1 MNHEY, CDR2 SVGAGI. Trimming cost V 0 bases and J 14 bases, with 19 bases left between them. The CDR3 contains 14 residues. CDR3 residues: CASSYSFGVPHITF. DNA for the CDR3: TGTGCCAGCAGTTACTCGTTCGGGGTTCCACATATTACCTTC.

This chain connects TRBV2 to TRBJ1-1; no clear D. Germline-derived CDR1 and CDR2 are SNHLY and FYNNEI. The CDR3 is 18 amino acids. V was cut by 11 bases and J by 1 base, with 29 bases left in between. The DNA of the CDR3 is TGTGCCGGAGTAATCCTACCCGATAAGATGATCCGGAACACTGAAGCTTTCTTT. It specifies CAGVILPDKMIRNTEAFF.

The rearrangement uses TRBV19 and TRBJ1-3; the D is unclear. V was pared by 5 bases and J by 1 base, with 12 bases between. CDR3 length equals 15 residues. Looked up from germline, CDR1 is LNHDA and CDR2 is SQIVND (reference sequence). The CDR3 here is CASSSDPGSGNTIYF. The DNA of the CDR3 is TGTGCCAGTAGTTCTGATCCGGGGTCTGGAAACACCATATATTTT.

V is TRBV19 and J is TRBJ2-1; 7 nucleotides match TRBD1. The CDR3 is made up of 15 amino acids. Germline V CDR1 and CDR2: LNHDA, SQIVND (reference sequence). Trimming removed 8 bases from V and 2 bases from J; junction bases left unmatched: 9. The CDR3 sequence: CASQMDRSTYNEQFF. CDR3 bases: TGTGCCAGTCAGATGGACAGGTCCACCTACAATGAGCAGTTCTTC.

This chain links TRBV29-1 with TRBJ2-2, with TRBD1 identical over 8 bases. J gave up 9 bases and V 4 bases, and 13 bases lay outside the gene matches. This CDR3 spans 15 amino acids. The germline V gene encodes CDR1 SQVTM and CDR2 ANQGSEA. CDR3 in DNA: TGCAGCGTTGTTTCCGTACAGGGGGATTACCGGGAGCTGTTTTTT. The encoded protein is CSVVSVQGDYRELFF.

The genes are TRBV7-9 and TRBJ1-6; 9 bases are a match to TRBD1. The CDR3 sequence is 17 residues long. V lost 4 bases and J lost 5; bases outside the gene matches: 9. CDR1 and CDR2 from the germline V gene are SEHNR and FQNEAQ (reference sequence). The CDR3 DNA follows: TGTGCCAGCAGCTCTAATGAACAGGGGGCTAATAATTCACCCCTCCACTTT. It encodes CASSSNEQGANNSPLHF.

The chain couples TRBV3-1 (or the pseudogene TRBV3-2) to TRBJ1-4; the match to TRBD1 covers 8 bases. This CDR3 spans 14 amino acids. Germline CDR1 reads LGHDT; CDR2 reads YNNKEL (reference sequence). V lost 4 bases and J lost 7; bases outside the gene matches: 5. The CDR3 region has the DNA TGTGCCAGCAGCCCGACAGGGGTTGGTGAAAAACTGTTTTTT. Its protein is CASSPTGVGEKLFF.